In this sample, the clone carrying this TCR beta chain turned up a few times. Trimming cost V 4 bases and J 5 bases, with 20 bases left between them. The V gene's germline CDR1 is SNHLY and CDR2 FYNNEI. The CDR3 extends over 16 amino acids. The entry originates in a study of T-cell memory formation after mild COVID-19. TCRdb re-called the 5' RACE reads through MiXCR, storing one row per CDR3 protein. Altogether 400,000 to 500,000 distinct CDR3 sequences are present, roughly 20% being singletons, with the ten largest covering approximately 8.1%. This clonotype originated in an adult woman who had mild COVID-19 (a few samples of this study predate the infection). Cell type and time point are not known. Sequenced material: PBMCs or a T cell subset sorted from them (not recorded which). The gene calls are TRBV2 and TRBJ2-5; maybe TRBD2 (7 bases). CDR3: CASSVGPGGLGETQYF. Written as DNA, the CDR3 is TGTGCCAGCAGTGTTGGGCCGGGGGGCCTTGGCGAGACCCAGTACTTC.